These 3 T cell receptor beta chains originate from one sample sequenced in a study of identical twins. TCRdb called the 5' RACE reads again in MiXCR, with one record for every CDR3 protein. Counted here are about 890,000 distinct CDR3 sequences, 9% to 15% occurring once; the ten biggest clones make up around 1.5%. This sample was shared with a second study, whose subject was yellow fever vaccine responses in identical twins.

The sequenced sample consisted of PBMCs. These receptors all come from a woman aged 18-29 years in good health.

This clonotype appeared many times. The rearrangement links TRBV7-9 to TRBJ2-5; the D is unclear. Germline CDR1 reads SEHNR; CDR2 reads FQNEAQ (reference sequence). Trimming took 3 bases from V and 0 from J, leaving 11 bases between them. This CDR3 spans 15 amino acids. CDR3 sequence (DNA): TGTGCCAGCAGCTTCCTTCGGCGGAACCAAGAGACCCAGTACTTC. It encodes CASSFLRRNQETQYF.

The chain has TRBV7-2 and TRBJ2-5, with D perhaps matching TRBD2 (6 bases). The CDR3 is made up of 14 amino acids. Germline V gene data show CDR1 as SGHTA and CDR2 as FQGNSA. V lost 1 base and J 8 bases, leaving 14 bases between the germline ends. CDR3 loop: CASSLGSGPGTQYF. CDR3 nucleotides: TGTGCCAGCAGCTTAGGGAGCGGGCCTGGAACCCAGTACTTC.

This clonotype occurred a few times. J is TRBJ1-1 and V is TRBV3-1; no reliable D call. The V end was cut by 0 bases, the J end by 0 bases, with 11 bases between. Germline CDR1 and CDR2: LGHDT and YNNKEL (reference sequence). This CDR3 has 16 amino acids. The chain's CDR3 is CASSQDEQTMNTEAFF. The CDR3 DNA reads as TGTGCCAGCAGCCAAGATGAACAGACCATGAACACTGAAGCTTTCTTT.